A single sample is the source of the 27 T cell receptor beta chains below, sequenced in a study of T cells after posttransplantation cyclophosphamide. This table comes from immunoSEQ multiplex PCR, and its TCRdb copy is limited to in-frame clones, with some not included. Among just over 65,000 clones, around 93% were seen once, and the ten largest hold under 3%. Sample: PBMCs. The receptors originated from a woman aged 25 to 45 in good health and a related stem cell transplant donor.

Notes on this clone: This sample also contains other DNA sequences that code for the same CDR3. The chain couples TRBV4-3 to TRBJ1-3; TRBD1 is a possible D gene (5 bases). The ends were cut back, 0 bases at V and 3 bases at J, with 9 bases in the middle. This CDR3 region has 15 residues. CDR1 is LGHNA, CDR2 YSLEER, per germline. The CDR3 region has the DNA TGCGCCAGCAGCCAAGATAGGAGGGGTGGAAACACCATATATTTT. This encodes CASSQDRRGGNTIYF.

The chain couples TRBV28 to TRBJ2-1; 12 bases line up with TRBD2. J gave up 8 bases and V 4 bases, and 9 bases lay outside the gene matches. The CDR3 is 16 residues long. Germline V gene lookup returns CDR1 MDHEN and CDR2 SYDVKM. Here the CDR3 reads CASSWPSGGASDEQFF. In nucleotides, the CDR3 is TGTGCCAGCAGTTGGCCTAGCGGGGGGGCTAGCGATGAGCAGTTCTTC.

The gene calls are TRBV7-8 and TRBJ1-2, with 8 bases matching TRBD1. Germline V gives CDR1 SGHVS, CDR2 FQNEAQ. V shed 1 base, J shed 7 bases, and the junction held 8 bases outside the gene matches. The CDR3 sequence is 15 residues long. The CDR3 bases are TGTGCCAGCAGCTTAGTCCCCAGGGGGCTCAGTGGCTACACCTTC. Amino acids: CASSLVPRGLSGYTF.

Here the CDR3 reads CASSVRYGGGAQETQYF. The DNA for the CDR3 is TGTGCCAGCAGCGTACGATATGGCGGGGGAGCACAAGAGACCCAGTACTTC. The chain couples TRBV9 to TRBJ2-5, with TRBD2 matching over 7 bases. V lost 1 base to trimming and J lost 2 bases; unmatched junction nucleotides: 11. This CDR3 has 17 residues. Germline CDR1 SGDLS, CDR2 YYNGEE.

This chain uses TRBV5-5 with TRBJ1-4; maybe TRBD1 (6 bases). Deletions cut 2 bases from V and 2 bases from J, with 13 bases between. CDR3 length equals 16 residues. Germline loops: CDR1 SGHKS, CDR2 YYEKEE (reference sequence). CDR3 in amino acids: CASSLAIGQTNEKLFF. CDR3 DNA: TGTGCCAGCAGCTTAGCCATAGGACAGACTAATGAAAAACTGTTTTTT.

The rearrangement joins TRBV5-4 to TRBJ1-1, with D possibly matching TRBD1 (6 bases). The CDR3 contains 13 residues. From germline, CDR1 is SGHNT and CDR2 YYREEE (reference sequence). The V and J ends lost 6 bases and 0 bases respectively, with 9 bases between them. The CDR3 region is CASKRTVNTEAFF. For the CDR3, the DNA is TGTGCCAGCAAACGGACAGTGAACACTGAAGCTTTCTTT.

The rearrangement links TRBV7-2 to TRBJ1-6; unclear D gene. Germline V gene data show CDR1 as SGHTA and CDR2 as FQGNSA. The V end lost 2 bases, the J end lost 0 bases, and 8 bases lay between the germline ends. The CDR3 runs to 16 residues. The CDR3 bases are TGTGCCAGCAGCTTATTGGGGTACTCCTATAATTCACCCCTCCACTTT. It specifies CASSLLGYSYNSPLHF.

This clone was found once. This sequence joins TRBV4-1 and TRBJ2-3; 8 positions match TRBD2. The CDR3 is 17 residues long. Trimming at V came to 3 bases and at J to 1 base, leaving 9 bases not matched to a gene. From germline, CDR1 is MGHRA and CDR2 YSYEKL. The CDR3, as DNA: TGCGCCAGCAGCCATCCCTCCGGGCGGGGGGGCACAGATACGCAGTATTTT. This gives the protein CASSHPSGRGGTDTQYF.

The chain links TRBV4-1 to TRBJ1-1; D is perhaps TRBD1 (5 bases). V dropped 3 bases and J dropped 4 bases, with 12 bases sitting between them. The V gene's germline CDR1 is MGHRA and CDR2 YSYEKL. The CDR3 runs 14 residues. This chain's CDR3 is CASSHVIGGTEAFF. Written as DNA, the CDR3 is TGCGCCAGCAGCCACGTGATCGGGGGCACTGAAGCTTTCTTT.

This sequence joins TRBV5-8 and TRBJ1-2, with TRBD1 as a possible D gene (5 bases). V shed 2 bases and J shed 3 bases, with 14 bases lying between them. CDR1 SGHTS and CDR2 YDEGEE come from the germline V gene. The CDR3 runs to 15 residues. This CDR3 is CASSLIPGTDYGYTF. The CDR3 DNA reads TGTGCCAGCAGCTTAATTCCCGGGACGGACTATGGCTACACCTTC.

This chain uses TRBV7-9 with TRBJ1-1; D is ambiguous. Trimming took off 2 bases at V and 5 bases at J, with 24 bases between the two ends. The germline gives CDR1 SEHNR, CDR2 FQNEAQ (reference sequence). The CDR3 spans 18 residues. The CDR3 DNA sequence: TGTGCCAGCAGCTTACCCTACCCCCATGGAAGGTCGGGGACTGAAGCTTTCTTT. Translation: CASSLPYPHGRSGTEAFF.

This rearrangement joins TRBV6-5 to TRBJ1-3; D is unclear. From germline, CDR1 is MNHEY and CDR2 SVGAGI. CDR3 length: 16 amino acids. The V end was cut by 2 bases, the J end by 0 bases, with 11 bases between. CDR3 protein: CASSYSFSFSGNTIYF. DNA of the CDR3: TGTGCCAGCAGTTACAGCTTCTCCTTCTCTGGAAACACCATATATTTT.

This chain connects TRBV7-9 to TRBJ1-1, with 9 bases matching TRBD1. V shed 6 bases and J 10 bases; nucleotides not matched to a gene: 9. CDR1 is SEHNR and CDR2 is FQNEAQ in the germline V gene (reference sequence). The CDR3 is 13 amino acids. CDR3 nucleotide sequence: TGTGCCAGCAGTCCCCCTGGACAGGGGAGAGCTTTCTTT. This translates into CASSPPGQGRAFF.

V and J are TRBV6-5 and TRBJ1-1; tentatively, D is TRBD1 (5 bases). The germline CDR1 and CDR2 sequences are MNHEY and SVGAGI. The CDR3 covers 14 residues. The V gene lost 8 bases and the J gene lost 0 bases, with 13 bases spanning the gap. The CDR3 nucleotides are TGTGCCAGCCTCGGGGAGGGGATGAACACTGAAGCTTTCTTT. This encodes CASLGEGMNTEAFF.

This sequence joins TRBV4-3 and TRBJ2-1, with D unclear. Germline lookup yields CDR1 LGHNA and CDR2 YSLEER. The CDR3 is 13 residues long. The V gene lost 1 base and the J gene lost 9 bases, with 10 bases spanning the gap. The CDR3 spells CASSQAYGGEQFF. Written as DNA, the CDR3 is TGCGCCAGCAGCCAAGCCTACGGTGGTGAGCAGTTCTTC.

The V gene is TRBV18, the J gene TRBJ1-2; TRBD1 aligns across 10 bases. The germline V gene encodes CDR1 KGHSH and CDR2 LQKENI. This CDR3 comprises 16 residues. V lost 3 bases and J lost 8; bases outside the gene matches: 12. This CDR3 reads CASSPGKDRGVWGYTF. The CDR3 DNA sequence: TGTGCCAGCTCACCTGGAAAGGACAGGGGGGTTTGGGGCTACACCTTC.

This clone was picked up one time. The chain has TRBV7-9 and TRBJ2-1; D is unclear. Germline loops: CDR1 SEHNR, CDR2 FQNEAQ (reference sequence). The V end lost 0 bases, the J end lost 4 bases, and 10 bases lay between the germline ends. The CDR3 runs to 15 residues. The DNA for the CDR3 is TGTGCCAGCAGCTTAGCGCGGCTTAGGTACAATGAGCAGTTCTTC. Translated: CASSLARLRYNEQFF.

The chain links TRBV6-1 to TRBJ2-7; weak D call: TRBD1 (6 bases). Looked up from germline, CDR1 is MNHNS and CDR2 is SASEGT. The CDR3 contains 13 residues. V lost 7 bases and J lost 2, with 12 bases in between. This chain's CDR3 is CASTDSAPYEQYF. CDR3 bases: TGTGCCAGCACGGACAGTGCACCCTACGAGCAGTACTTC.

J is TRBJ1-1 and V is TRBV11-2, with unresolved D. V lost 4 bases, J lost 3 bases, and 15 bases lay in between. Germline V gives CDR1 SGHAT, CDR2 FQNNGV. The CDR3 extends over 15 amino acids. The DNA of the CDR3 is TGTGCCAGCAGCTCCCTTTGGGGAGGTTACACTGAAGCTTTCTTT. As protein: CASSSLWGGYTEAFF. Full variable domain (missing parts from reference TRBV11-2 and TRBJ1-1): EAGVAQSPRYKIIEKRQSVAFWCNPISGHATLYWYQQILGQGPKLLIQFQNNGVVDDSQLPKDRFSAERLKGVDSTLKIQPAKLEDSAVYLCASSSLWGGYTEAFFGQGTRLTVV.

The chain carries TRBV29-1 and TRBJ2-5; 7 bases map to TRBD1. Germline CDR1 and CDR2: SQVTM and ANQGSEA. Trimming took 4 bases from V and 3 from J; bases not matched to a gene: 2. The CDR3 length is 12 residues. CDR3 sequence: CSVGQGEETQYF. CDR3 in DNA: TGCAGCGTTGGACAGGGTGAAGAGACCCAGTACTTC.

The table lists this clone with a count of one. The rearrangement uses TRBV6-1 and TRBJ2-7; D unclear. The CDR3 loop spans 15 amino acids. The V gene's germline CDR1 is MNHNS and CDR2 SASEGT. Between the trimmed V and J ends, which lost 0 bases and 4 bases, there was a span of 13 bases. CDR3 sequence: CASSEAVGYGYEQYF. CDR3 in DNA: TGTGCCAGCAGTGAAGCGGTGGGGTACGGATACGAGCAGTACTTC.

About this clone: Germline and junction disagree at one end, which may indicate a read error. The V gene is TRBV13, the J gene TRBJ2-3; no definite D call. Germline V lookup: CDR1 PRHDT, CDR2 FYEKMQ (reference sequence). The CDR3 has 11 amino acids. As DNA, the CDR3 is TGTGCCAGCAGGTTAGCAGATACGCAGTATTTT. It specifies CASRLADTQYF.

This CDR3 is CASSLARSGGGETQYF. The CDR3 DNA sequence: TGTGCCAGCAGCTTAGCGAGGAGTGGCGGGGGAGAGACCCAGTACTTC. V usage is TRBV7-2 and J usage is TRBJ2-5; 7 nucleotides line up with TRBD2. Trimming removed 0 bases from V and 4 bases from J; junction bases left unmatched: 8. CDR1 and CDR2 (germline): SGHTA, FQGNSA. CDR3 size: 16 residues.

This chain uses TRBV7-9 with TRBJ2-1; D unresolved. Trimming removed 3 bases from V and 8 bases from J, with 11 bases in between. CDR1 is SEHNR, CDR2 FQNEAQ, per germline (reference sequence). The CDR3 is made up of 13 amino acids. The CDR3 protein is CASSFSSGDEQFF. The CDR3 DNA is TGTGCCAGCAGCTTTAGCTCGGGCGATGAGCAGTTCTTC.

This chain connects TRBV14 to TRBJ1-5; a weak D match, TRBD1 (6 bases). V lost 1 base to trimming and J lost 0 bases, with 16 bases between them. This CDR3 has 18 amino acids. Germline loops: CDR1 SGHDN, CDR2 FVKESK. The CDR3 DNA follows: TGTGCCAGCAGCCAAGGGACAGCCTTGAAAAATAGCAATCAGCCCCAGCATTTT. Translation: CASSQGTALKNSNQPQHF.

The chain has TRBV7-2 and TRBJ2-2; D might be TRBD1 (5 bases). CDR1 and CDR2 from the germline V gene are SGHTA and FQGNSA. The germline V and J ends were trimmed by 4 bases and 1 base, with 7 bases remaining between them. This CDR3 is 14 amino acids long. The CDR3 region is CASSSTGNTGELFF. As DNA, the CDR3 is TGTGCCAGCAGCTCAACAGGGAACACCGGGGAGCTGTTTTTT.

In DNA, the CDR3 is TGTGCCAGCGGTCAGGGGCCTGCCGCTTTCTTT. Encoded protein: CASGQGPAAFF. The V call is TRBV6-5, the J call TRBJ1-1; D might be TRBD1 (6 bases). Germline V CDR1 and CDR2: MNHEY, SVGAGI. This CDR3 contains 11 residues. Trimming took off 8 bases at V and 11 bases at J, with 15 bases between the two ends.